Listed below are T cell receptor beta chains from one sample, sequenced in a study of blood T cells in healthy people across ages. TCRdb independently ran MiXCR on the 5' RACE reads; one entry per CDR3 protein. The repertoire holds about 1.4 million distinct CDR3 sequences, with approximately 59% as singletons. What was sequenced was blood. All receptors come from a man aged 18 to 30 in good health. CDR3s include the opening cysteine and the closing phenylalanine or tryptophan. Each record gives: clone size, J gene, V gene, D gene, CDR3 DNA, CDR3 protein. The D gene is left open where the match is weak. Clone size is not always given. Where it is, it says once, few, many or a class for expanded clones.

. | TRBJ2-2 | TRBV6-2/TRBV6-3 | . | TGTGCCAGCAGCTACAATCCCGGGGAGCTGTTTTTT | CASSYNPGELFF
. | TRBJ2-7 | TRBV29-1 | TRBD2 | TGCAGCGCCTCTAGAGGGACTAGCGGAGATTACGAGCAGTACTTC | CSASRGTSGDYEQYF
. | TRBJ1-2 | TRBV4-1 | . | TGCGCCAGCAGCCAAGATCCGAAGGGCAATGGCTACACCTTC | CASSQDPKGNGYTF
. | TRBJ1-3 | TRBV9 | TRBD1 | TGTGCCAGCAGCGACGGGACAGCGATTGGAAACACCATATATTTT | CASSDGTAIGNTIYF
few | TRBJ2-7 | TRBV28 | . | TGTGCCAGCGGCCGACGGGGCTCGGCCTCCTACGAGCAGTACTTC | CASGRRGSASYEQYF
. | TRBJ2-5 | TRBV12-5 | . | TGTGCTAGTGGTTTGGCTAGCCAAGAGACCCAGTACTTC | CASGLASQETQYF
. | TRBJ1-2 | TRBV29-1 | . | TGCAGCGCCGAAGACCCTAACTTAAACTATGGCTACACCTTC | CSAEDPNLNYGYTF
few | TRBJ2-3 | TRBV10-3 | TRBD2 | TGTGCCATCAGGGGAGCGGGGGTTAGGGGTACGCAGTATTTT | CAIRGAGVRGTQYF
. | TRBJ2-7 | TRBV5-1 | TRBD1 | TGCGCCAGCAGCTGGGCGGACAGGGGGCCCTACGAGCAGTACTTC | CASSWADRGPYEQYF
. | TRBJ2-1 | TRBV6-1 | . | TGTGCCAGCAGTGAAATGCCTCGGCAGCACGCGTTCTTC | CASSEMPRQHAFF
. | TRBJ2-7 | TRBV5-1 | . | TGCGCCAGCAGCCTTAGACATGGCCTATCCGCCTACGAGCAGTACTTC | CASSLRHGLSAYEQYF
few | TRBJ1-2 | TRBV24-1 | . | TGTGCCACCAGTGATCCCAGGGGTAGCTACACCTTC | CATSDPRGSYTF
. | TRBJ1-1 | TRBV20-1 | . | TGCAGTGCTGGGGTCTCGAGGGGGATGAACACTGAAGCTTTCTTT | CSAGVSRGMNTEAFF
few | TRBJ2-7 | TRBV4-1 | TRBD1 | TGCGCCAGCAGCCAAGAAGGACAGGGTTCTTCCTACGAGCAGTACTTC | CASSQEGQGSSYEQYF
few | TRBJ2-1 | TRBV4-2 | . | TGTGCCAGCAGCCCGGGCGCGAACTACCTCTACAATGAGCAGTTCTTC | CASSPGANYLYNEQFF
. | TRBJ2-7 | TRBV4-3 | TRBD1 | TGCGCCAGCAGCCAGAGTGGACAGGGGCTAGACGAGCAGTACTTC | CASSQSGQGLDEQYF
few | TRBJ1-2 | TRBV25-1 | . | TGTGCCAGCATGGGGGGAAGACAACTCGGCTACACCTTC | CASMGGRQLGYTF
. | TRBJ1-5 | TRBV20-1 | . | TGCAGTGCTCGGCGGGGGCTGGGAAGCAATCAGCCCCAGCATTTT | CSARRGLGSNQPQHF
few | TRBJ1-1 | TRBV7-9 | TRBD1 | TGTGCCAGCAGCTCTTCGGGACAGGGCGATAACACTGAAGCTTTCTTT | CASSSSGQGDNTEAFF
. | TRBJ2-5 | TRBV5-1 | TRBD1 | TGCGCCAGCAGCTCCCGCGACAGGGCCGGGACCCAGTACTTC | CASSSRDRAGTQYF
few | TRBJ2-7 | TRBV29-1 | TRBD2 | TGCAGCGCCCGAGGGGGTAGCGGGAGTTTGAGCTCCTACGAGCAGTACTTC | CSARGGSGSLSSYEQYF
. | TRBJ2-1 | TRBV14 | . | TGTGCCAGCAGCCGAATCGGGGGCTACTCCTACAATGAGCAGTTCTTC | CASSRIGGYSYNEQFF
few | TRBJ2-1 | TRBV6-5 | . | TGTGCCAGCAGTTCTGGGGACCTTGAGCAGTTCTTC | CASSSGDLEQFF
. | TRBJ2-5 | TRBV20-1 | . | TGCAGTGACACGGGACGGAACTACAATGAGCAGTACTTC | CSDTGRNYNEQYF
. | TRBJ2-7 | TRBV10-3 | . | TGTGCCATCAGTGAGTCCCCCACGGGTTACTACGAGCAGTACTTC | CAISESPTGYYEQYF
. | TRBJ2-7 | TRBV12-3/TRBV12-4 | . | TGTGCCAGCAGTTTAGTGGGGGGGCCGTCCTCAGCCTACGAGCAGTACTTC | CASSLVGGPSSAYEQYF
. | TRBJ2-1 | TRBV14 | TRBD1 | TGTGCCAGCAGCCACCGGACAGGGAAATACAATGAGCAGTTCTTC | CASSHRTGKYNEQFF
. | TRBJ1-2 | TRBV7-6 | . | TGTGCCAGCAGCCCCGGGACAAAGGGAGGCTACACCTTC | CASSPGTKGGYTF
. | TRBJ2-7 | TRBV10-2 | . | TGCGCCAGCACGGGCGGGGATGGCCACCACGAGCAGTACTTC | CASTGGDGHHEQYF
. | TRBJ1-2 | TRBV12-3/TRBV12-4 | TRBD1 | TGTGCCAGCAGTGCCTCGGACAGGGGGGACTATGGCTACACCTTC | CASSASDRGDYGYTF
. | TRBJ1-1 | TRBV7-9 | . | TGTGCCAGCAGCTTAGTTAGGGGAAGTTTCCTGAGCGGGCACTCCAGCGGGGCTTTCTTT | CASSLVRGSFLSGHSSGAFF
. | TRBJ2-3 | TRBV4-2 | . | TGTGCCAGCAGCTCGGGCGGAGGGGTGGGAGGTACGCAGTATTTT | CASSSGGGVGGTQYF
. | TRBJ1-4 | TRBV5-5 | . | TGTGCCAGCAGCTTGGATATCACAGCCATCCCGGAAAAACTGTTTTTT | CASSLDITAIPEKLFF
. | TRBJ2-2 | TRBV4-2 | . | TGTGCCAGTAGCCAAGATGGCTACACCGGGGAGCTGTTTTTT | CASSQDGYTGELFF
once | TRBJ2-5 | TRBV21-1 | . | TGTGCCAGCAGCAAGATAAACAGGGGACAAGAGACCCAGTACTTC | CASSKINRGQETQYF
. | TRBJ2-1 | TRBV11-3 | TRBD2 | TGTGCCAGCAGCAAAATTGGGACTAGCGGGGGATACAATGAGCAGTTCTTC | CASSKIGTSGGYNEQFF